The text below deals with one T cell receptor beta chain. The antigen is undetermined. This sample was taken from a study of blood T cells in healthy people across ages. Trimming shortened V by 3 bases and J by 5 bases, and 5 bases separated the two germline ends. The CDR3 loop spans 11 amino acids. The germline gives CDR1 DFQATT, CDR2 SNEGSKA (reference sequence). Whole-study results and caveats: There were more naive CD4+ cells and higher diversity in long-lived donors than in aged donors.

With a J-beta primer mix and a sample-barcoded 5' primer, a second PCR ran about 7 to 12 cycles. Template switching added a 12-random-nucleotide identifier to every cDNA molecule. TCRdb re-called the 5' RACE reads with MiXCR, one entry per CDR3 protein. The table lists 550,000 to 750,000 distinct CDR3 sequences, around 20% of them singletons. Each donor gave roughly 10 milliliters of peripheral blood. The extraction recovered at least 5 micrograms of total RNA per sample. What was sequenced was blood. The TCR originated in a man aged 70-80 years in good health. The V call is TRBV20-1, the J call TRBJ2-1, with a possible D match to TRBD2 (5 bases). The CDR3 region is CSARTNNEQFF. In DNA, the CDR3 is TGCAGTGCTAGGACTAACAATGAGCAGTTCTTC.